This T cell receptor beta chain originates from a study of cytomegalovirus exposure and HLA in healthy donors (dated by TCRdb to the late 2010s). The study in broad terms: According to an earlier analysis of 587 of the donors, 150 million to 200 million T cells yielded 90 million to 130 million unique TCR beta sequences and more than 250 Gb of sequence data. The study aimed to test whether signatures of past pathogen exposure could be identified by cataloging public T cell receptors. An earlier analysis of several hundred of the donors applied high-throughput TCR beta sequencing to assess whether each TCR beta V gene segment acted as functional or pseudogenic. A later analysis re-analyzed previously published TCR beta repertoires from roughly 600 donors and added high-resolution HLA genotyping to study TCR occurrence patterns. A handful of DR-DQ haplotypes were handled as single units for association and clustering because linkage in the cohort was strong. Typing coverage varied by locus: about 629-630 donors for A, B, C, DRB1 and DQB1; approximately 500 for DQA1; 606 for DPA1; 450 to 480 for DPB1. All discovery cohort repertoires had been generated on a single sequencing platform. Alongside the repertoire data, information on donor age, sex, ethnicity and CMV serostatus was compiled. The later analysis used no new phenotypic data to find candidate immune exposures, relying instead on TCR beta sequences and their occurrence across donors. Along with the approximately 700-subject first cohort, a separate validation cohort of over a hundred different subjects was used. About 310 gigabases of sequencing data and 80 million or so unique TCR sequences were included in an early release covering 550 to 650 HLA-typed donors. On average, roughly 250,000 unique TCR beta nucleotide sequences were sequenced per donor among roughly 430 genotyped donors of the cohort, with about 17% of those sequences being non-productive. HLA typing included class I and class II loci at four-digit resolution. Of the 300 to 500 genotyped donors, more than 75% were placed in the genetic ancestry cluster associated with self-reported Caucasian donors. Using immunosequencing, the study profiled T cell repertoires from 500 to 800 subjects and related those repertoires to cytomegalovirus serostatus. To predict cytomegalovirus infection status, the study brought together high-throughput TCR immunosequencing, statistical association of individual TCRs with disease status, and machine learning. Genome-wide SNP genotypes for about three fifths of the roughly 670 donors were used in a later genetic analysis, which treated that subset as a discovery cohort. Results the study describes overall, beyond this receptor: HLA typing was unavailable for some donors at each locus, so association tests used only the typed subset. A few of the identified cytomegalovirus-associated TCR beta chains were confirmed in vitro to be specific for cytomegalovirus antigens. An association between a missense DCLRE1C variant and V-gene and J-gene trimming of TCR beta chains was found in a later genetic analysis and replicated in an independent cohort. Only TCR beta chains were sequenced in this cohort, and the absence of alpha or paired-chain data limited detectable features. Because the 87-base-pair reads could not distinguish some IMGT-functional V segments, including TRBV6-2 and TRBV6-3, those segments were excluded. A later analysis found that most CMV-associated TCR beta chains appeared HLA-restricted, with HLA associations seemingly driven largely by CMV exposure. In a later analysis, TCR association rates were found to vary across HLA loci, with the most associated TCRs seen for DRB1 alleles and the fewest for HLA-C alleles. The earlier analysis of about 600 of the donors excluded some 15 rarely observed V segments, including chromosome 9 orphons, because counts were too low. The authors suggested that the approach could potentially be extended to other disease states and immunological phenotypes. Correlated functional status among segregating V segments might reflect linkage disequilibrium, but an unknown experimental factor could not be ruled out. A further reported finding was that TCR beta sequences accurately predicted the HLA-A and HLA-B alleles for most subjects in the first cohort. Strong co-occurrence of HLA alleles, especially DR and DQ, made assigning TCR associations to individual alleles difficult. Immune exposure information for the cohort was limited to CMV serostatus. In a later analysis, HLA-associated TCR beta chains were found to be more clonally expanded and to have lower generation probabilities than equally common non-associated chains. A group of highly shared sequence variants was considered likely to be a technical artifact of the sequencing pipeline. According to a later genetic analysis, donors in an Asian-associated ancestry cluster had fewer N-insertions in productive TCRs than the approximately 700-donor mean. In the study, 164 TCR beta chains were listed as associated with cytomegalovirus. Roughly uniform sequencing depth across donors was assumed in presence/absence analyses, although this assumption may not hold. The classifier was reported to diagnose cytomegalovirus status with high specificity and sensitivity in both the original cohort and the validation cohort. Several of the top co-occurrence clusters appeared to be linked to parvovirus B19, influenza, CMV and Epstein-Barr virus, according to a later analysis. In an earlier analysis of 500 to 650 of the donors, most TCR beta V segments appeared in productive rearrangements about 87% or about 30% of the time, broadly matching IMGT annotations. Specific HLA alleles were associated with roughly 16,000 TCR beta sequences at a false discovery rate of 0.05 in a later analysis. While some public TCRs were present in many individuals, most TCR sequences turned up only very rarely across donors.

Details on this clone: Its antigen is not yet known. Base qualities are not at hand, and no much larger clone is one base apart.

Trimming leaves V shorter by 6 bases and J shorter by 3 bases, with the junction holding 8 bases beyond the gene matches. In the germline V gene, CDR1 corresponds to MNHNS and CDR2 to SASEGT. The CDR3 runs 14 residues from the cysteine to the phenylalanine. Just the 42-base CDR3 DNA is kept, in frame starting at base 1. The library was produced with the immunoSEQ multiplex PCR assay. The multiplex PCR relied on a mix of 60 forward primers for TCR Vbeta segments and 13 reverse primers for TCR Jbeta segments. A multiplex PCR assay on genomic DNA amplified the CDR3 region of rearranged TCR beta genes. The Illumina HiSeq System was used to sequence the amplified TCR beta libraries as 87-base-pair reads. In the original analysis: A later analysis counted tens of millions of unique TCR beta chains across the 550 to 800 repertoires, and some 11 million of these chains were shared by at least two donors. Raw reads were error-corrected and collapsed into unique sequences by a nearest-neighbor algorithm in which closely related sequences were merged to remove PCR and sequencing errors. To assign V, D and J gene segments, CDR3 sequences were aligned to IMGT reference sequences. For a sequence to be retained, a match of at least six nucleotides was required to both a V gene segment and a J gene segment. A rearrangement counted as productive if the CDR3 had no stop codons and remained in frame with V and J, and every other rearrangement counted as non-productive. CDR3 was defined according to IMGT convention as the region running from the second conserved V-encoded cysteine to the conserved J-encoded phenylalanine. Sequences without an unambiguous match to a single V gene segment were excluded from the earlier analysis of approximately 560 of the donors. An earlier analysis of just under 600 of the donors called V segments functional above 56.7% productive rearrangements and segregating when the between-donor standard deviation exceeded 5%. A statistical classification framework was built for diagnosing cytomegalovirus status from the catalog of TCR beta chain sequences. In a later analysis, TCR nucleotide sequences were compared against IMGT/GENE-DB human TR gene sequences so that V and J genes could be assigned. The TCRdist pipeline was used in a later analysis to assign CDR3 sequences and most-parsimonious VDJ recombination scenarios. In a later analysis, every TCR beta chain was defined by the combination of its CDR3 amino acid sequence and its V-gene family, and reads without a unique V-gene family were dropped. In a later analysis, approximately 640 highly shared, low-generation-probability nucleotide sequences were removed to address suspected cross-contamination and a sequencing artifact. In a later analysis, a clonal expansion index for each public chain was calculated from normalized within-repertoire ranks of inferred template counts. Generation probabilities in a later analysis came from a VDJ recombination model fitted to out-of-frame rearrangements, and those results were checked against IGoR. In a later analysis, hypergeometric tests were used to score TCR-TCR, TCR-HLA and TCR-CMV co-occurrence, with a repertoire-size bias correction applied to TCR pairs. To estimate false discovery rates, a later analysis permuted the HLA or CMV assignments 20 times. In a later analysis, co-occurring TCRs were grouped with DBSCAN, and TCRdist sequence similarity was added when clustering was performed within HLA-allele-positive subsets. For co-occurrence clustering, repertoires with fewer than 30,000 or more than 120,000 public chains were excluded, along with four to six repertoires with anomalous nucleotide sharing. Sourced from immuneACCESS, this table was stored by TCRdb with only in-frame sequences that have V and J called. A share of the clones is absent; for the studies checked, an unresolved V gene accounts for under half, and the remainder has no known explanation. That table is the source of V, J and clone size, and D and trimming were worked out from the DNA. The sample profile shows around 130,000 clones; around four fifths of them were found once. The top ten clones comprise approximately 1.2% of the sample.

The cohort was made up of approximately 670 healthy bone marrow donors. All cohort members were sampled while nominally healthy, although unrecorded immune exposures were likely present. The donor was CMV seronegative and was included in the group of under 450 seronegative cohort members. Each donor provided a peripheral blood sample, and peripheral blood mononuclear cells were used for TCR beta sequencing. Genomic DNA was extracted from the blood cell samples with the Qiagen DNeasy Blood Extraction Kit. The TCR sequence derives from a boy aged 5-17 years in good health and CMV-seronegative. The specimen was PBMCs. The V and J segments used are TRBV6-1 and TRBJ2-7, and TRBD2 aligns with 7 junction nucleotides. The CDR3 protein: CASRGGTFFYEQYF. The DNA sequence reads TGTGCCAGCAGGGGGGGGACTTTTTTCTACGAGCAGTACTTC.